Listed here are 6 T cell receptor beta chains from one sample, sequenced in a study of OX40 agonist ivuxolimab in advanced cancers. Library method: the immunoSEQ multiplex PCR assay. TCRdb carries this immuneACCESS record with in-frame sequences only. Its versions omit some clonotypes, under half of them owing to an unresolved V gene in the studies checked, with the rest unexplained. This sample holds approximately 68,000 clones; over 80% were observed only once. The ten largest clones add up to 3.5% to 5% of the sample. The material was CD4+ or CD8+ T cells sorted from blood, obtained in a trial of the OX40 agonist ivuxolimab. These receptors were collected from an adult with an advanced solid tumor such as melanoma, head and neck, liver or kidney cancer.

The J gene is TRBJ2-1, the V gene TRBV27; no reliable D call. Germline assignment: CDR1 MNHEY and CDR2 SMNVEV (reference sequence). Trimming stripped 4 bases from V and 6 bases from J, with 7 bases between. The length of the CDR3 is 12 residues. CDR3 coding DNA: TGTGCCAGCAGTTCAACCCCCAATGAGCAGTTCTTC. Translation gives CASSSTPNEQFF.

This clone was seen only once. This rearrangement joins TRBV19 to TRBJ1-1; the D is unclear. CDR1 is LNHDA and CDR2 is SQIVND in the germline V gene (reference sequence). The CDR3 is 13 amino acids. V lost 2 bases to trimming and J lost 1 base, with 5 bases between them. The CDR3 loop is CASSILTNTEAFF. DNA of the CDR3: TGTGCCAGTAGTATACTCACGAACACTGAAGCTTTCTTT.

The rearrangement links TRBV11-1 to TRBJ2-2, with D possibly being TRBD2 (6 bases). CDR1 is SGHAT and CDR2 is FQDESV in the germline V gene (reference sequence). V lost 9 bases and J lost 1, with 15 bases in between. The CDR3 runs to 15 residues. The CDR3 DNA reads TGTGCCAGAGCACCCCGGGACTTGAACACCGGGGAGCTGTTTTTT. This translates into CARAPRDLNTGELFF.

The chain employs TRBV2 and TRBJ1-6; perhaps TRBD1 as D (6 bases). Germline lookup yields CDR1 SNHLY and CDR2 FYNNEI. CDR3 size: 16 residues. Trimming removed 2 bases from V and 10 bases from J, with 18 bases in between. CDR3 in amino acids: CASSETWPGGGSPLHF. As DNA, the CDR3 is TGTGCCAGCAGTGAAACGTGGCCTGGGGGCGGATCACCCCTCCACTTT.

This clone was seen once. CDR3 sequence: CASTAGSMNTEAFF. As DNA, the CDR3 is TGTGCCAGCACCGCGGGGAGCATGAACACTGAAGCTTTCTTT. V is TRBV27 and J is TRBJ1-1; no clear D gene. CDR1 is MNHEY, CDR2 SMNVEV, per germline (reference sequence). With 7 bases removed from V and 0 bases from J, the gap between germline ends came to 12 bases. The CDR3 spans 14 residues.

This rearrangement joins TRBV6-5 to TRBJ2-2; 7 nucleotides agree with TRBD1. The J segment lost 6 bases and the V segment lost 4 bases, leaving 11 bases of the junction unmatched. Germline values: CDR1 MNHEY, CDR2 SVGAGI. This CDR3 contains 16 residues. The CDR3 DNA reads TGTGCCAGCAGTTTCGAGAGACAGGGAGCAGCCGGGGAGCTGTTTTTT. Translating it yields CASSFERQGAAGELFF.